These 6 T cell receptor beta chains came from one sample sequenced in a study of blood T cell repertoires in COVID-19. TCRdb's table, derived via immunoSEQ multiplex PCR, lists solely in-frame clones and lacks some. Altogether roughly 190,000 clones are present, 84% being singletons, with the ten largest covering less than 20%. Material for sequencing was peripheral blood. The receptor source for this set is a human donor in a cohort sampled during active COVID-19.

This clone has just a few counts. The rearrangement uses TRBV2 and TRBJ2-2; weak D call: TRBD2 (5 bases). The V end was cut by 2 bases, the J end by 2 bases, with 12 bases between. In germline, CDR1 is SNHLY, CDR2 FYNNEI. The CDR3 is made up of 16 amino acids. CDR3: CASSEQRASNTGELFF. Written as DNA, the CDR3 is TGTGCCAGCAGTGAACAGAGGGCTTCCAACACCGGGGAGCTGTTTTTT.

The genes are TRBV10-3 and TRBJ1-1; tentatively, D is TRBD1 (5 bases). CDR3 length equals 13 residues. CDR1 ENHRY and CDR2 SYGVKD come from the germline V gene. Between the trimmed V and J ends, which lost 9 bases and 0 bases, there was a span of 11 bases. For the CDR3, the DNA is TGTGCCATTACTGACAGCTTGAACACTGAAGCTTTCTTT. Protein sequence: CAITDSLNTEAFF.

This chain's CDR3 is CASKGSVGTDTQYF. Written as DNA, the CDR3 is TGTGCCAGCAAGGGGTCGGTCGGCACAGATACGCAGTATTTT. This chain uses TRBV2 with TRBJ2-3; tentatively, D is TRBD1 (5 bases). V lost 7 bases and J lost 1, with 12 bases in between. The CDR3 is 14 residues long. Germline CDR1 SNHLY, CDR2 FYNNEI.

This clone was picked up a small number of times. CDR3 nucleotides: TGTGCCAGCAGCGGGACAGGGGTGGACATTCAGTACTTC. Amino acid sequence: CASSGTGVDIQYF. The rearrangement uses TRBV11-3 and TRBJ2-4, with TRBD1 matching over 10 bases. The trim removed 5 bases at V and 8 bases at J, leaving 3 bases unmatched. The CDR3 covers 13 residues. Germline CDR1 and CDR2: SGHNT and YENEEA.

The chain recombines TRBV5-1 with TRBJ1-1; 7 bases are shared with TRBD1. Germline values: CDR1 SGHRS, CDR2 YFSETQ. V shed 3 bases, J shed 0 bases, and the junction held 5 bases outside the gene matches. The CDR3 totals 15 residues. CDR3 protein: CASSWGRGMNTEAFF. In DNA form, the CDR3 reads TGCGCCAGCAGCTGGGGCAGGGGGATGAACACTGAAGCTTTCTTT.

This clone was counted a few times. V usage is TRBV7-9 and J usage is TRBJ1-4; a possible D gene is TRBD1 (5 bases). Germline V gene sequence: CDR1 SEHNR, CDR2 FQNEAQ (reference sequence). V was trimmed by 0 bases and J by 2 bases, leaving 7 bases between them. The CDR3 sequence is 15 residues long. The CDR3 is CASSLAQATNEKLFF. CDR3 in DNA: TGTGCCAGCAGCTTAGCACAGGCCACTAATGAAAAACTGTTTTTT.